This TCR beta chain came from a study of T-cell memory formation after mild COVID-19. Study-wide background: Most TCR clusters belonged to a single donor. Study results and limitations: Among CD4+ contracting clones, most were CM and EM, and CD8+ ones EMRA.

After 5'RACE with constant-segment primers, TCR alpha and TCR beta cDNA libraries carrying sample barcodes and UMIs were obtained. TCRdb reanalysed the 5' RACE reads using MiXCR and keeps one entry per CDR3 protein. The table includes about 400,000 distinct CDR3 sequences, more than 15% detected once. The junction had 5 bases not matched to a gene; V was cut back by 2 bases and J by 1 base. The CDR3 extends over 15 amino acids. Germline loops: CDR1 SQVTM, CDR2 ANQGSEA. This clonotype occurred a few times. No antigen is known for it. The receptor was derived from a young man who had mild COVID-19 (a few samples of this study predate the infection). Cell type and time point are not known. The chain uses TRBV29-1 and TRBJ2-5; 9 positions match TRBD2. The sample taken for sequencing was PBMCs or a T cell subset sorted from them (not recorded which). Written as DNA, the CDR3 is TGCAGCGTTGAACTAGCGGGGAGATTCCAAGAGACCCAGTACTTC. Its translation: CSVELAGRFQETQYF. The whole variable domain, filled in from reference TRBV29-1 and TRBJ2-5, reads SAVISQKPSRDICQRGTSLTIQCQVDSQVTMMFWYRQQPGQSLTLIATANQGSEATYESGFVIDKFPISRPNLTFSTLTVSNMSPEDSSIYLCSVELAGRFQETQYFGPGTRLLVL.